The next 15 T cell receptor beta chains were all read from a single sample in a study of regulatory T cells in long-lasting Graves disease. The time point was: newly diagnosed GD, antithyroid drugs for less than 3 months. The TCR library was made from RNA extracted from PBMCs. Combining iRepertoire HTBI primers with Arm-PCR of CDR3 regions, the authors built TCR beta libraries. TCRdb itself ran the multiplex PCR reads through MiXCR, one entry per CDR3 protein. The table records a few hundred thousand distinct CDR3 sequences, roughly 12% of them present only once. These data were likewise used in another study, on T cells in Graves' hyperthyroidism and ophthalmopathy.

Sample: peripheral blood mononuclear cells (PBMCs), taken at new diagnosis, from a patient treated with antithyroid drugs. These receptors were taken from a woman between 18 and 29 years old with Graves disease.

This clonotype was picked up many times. The CDR3 reads CASSMSFGRGFYEQYF. CDR3 nucleotide sequence: TGTGCCAGTAGTATGTCTTTCGGGAGAGGGTTCTACGAGCAGTACTTC. The chain has TRBV19 and TRBJ2-7; D possibly corresponds to TRBD2 (6 bases). Per the germline V gene, CDR1 is LNHDA and CDR2 is SQIVND (reference sequence). The V and J ends lost 3 bases and 3 bases respectively, with 18 bases between them. CDR3 length: 16 residues.

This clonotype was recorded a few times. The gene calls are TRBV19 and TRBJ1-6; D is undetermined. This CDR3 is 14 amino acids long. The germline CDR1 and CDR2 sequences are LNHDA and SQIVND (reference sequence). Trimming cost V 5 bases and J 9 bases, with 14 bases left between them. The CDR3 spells CASSVRTTGSPLHF. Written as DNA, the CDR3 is TGTGCCAGTAGTGTCAGGACGACTGGTTCACCCCTCCACTTT.

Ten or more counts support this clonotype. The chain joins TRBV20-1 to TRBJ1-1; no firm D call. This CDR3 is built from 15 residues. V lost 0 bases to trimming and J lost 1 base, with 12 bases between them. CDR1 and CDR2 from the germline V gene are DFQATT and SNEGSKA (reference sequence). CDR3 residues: CSARDYSRSNTEAFF. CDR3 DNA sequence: TGCAGTGCTAGAGATTACTCCCGCTCGAACACTGAAGCTTTCTTT.

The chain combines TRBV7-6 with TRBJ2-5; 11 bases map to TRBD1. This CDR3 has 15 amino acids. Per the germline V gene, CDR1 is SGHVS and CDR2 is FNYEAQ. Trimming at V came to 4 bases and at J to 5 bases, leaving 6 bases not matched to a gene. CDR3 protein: CASSSGTGGSETQYF. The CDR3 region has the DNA TGTGCCAGCAGCTCCGGGACAGGGGGATCGGAGACCCAGTACTTC.

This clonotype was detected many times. Here the CDR3 reads CASSVETGDTQYF. The CDR3 DNA is TGTGCCAGCAGCGTAGAAACCGGGGATACGCAGTATTTT. The chain uses TRBV9 and TRBJ2-3; the D is unclear. CDR3 length: 13 amino acids. Trimming left V 0 bases short and J 6 bases short, with 8 bases between. The germline V gene has CDR1 SGDLS and CDR2 YYNGEE.

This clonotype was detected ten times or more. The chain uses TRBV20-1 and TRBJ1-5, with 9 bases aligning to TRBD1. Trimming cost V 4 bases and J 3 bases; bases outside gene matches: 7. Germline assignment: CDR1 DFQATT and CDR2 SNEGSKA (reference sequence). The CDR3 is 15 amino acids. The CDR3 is CSAIQGAIVNQPQHF. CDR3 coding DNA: TGCAGTGCTATACAGGGGGCGATTGTCAATCAGCCCCAGCATTTT.

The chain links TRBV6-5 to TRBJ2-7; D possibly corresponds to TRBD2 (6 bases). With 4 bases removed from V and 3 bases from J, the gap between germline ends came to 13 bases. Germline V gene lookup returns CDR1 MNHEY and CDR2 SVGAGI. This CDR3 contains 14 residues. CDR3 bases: TGTGCCAGCAGTTTCGCCCTGGGGGGCTACGAGCAGTACTTC. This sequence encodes CASSFALGGYEQYF.

The CDR3 coding sequence is TGTGCCACCAGTGAATCAAACCCTACGGGACAGGGGAACACTGAAGCTTTCTTT. This translates into CATSESNPTGQGNTEAFF. This rearrangement joins TRBV24-1 to TRBJ1-1; TRBD1 matches 9 bases. V lost 4 bases, J lost 1 base, and 12 bases stayed unmatched. Looked up from germline, CDR1 is KGHDR and CDR2 is SFDVKD. The CDR3 extends over 18 amino acids.

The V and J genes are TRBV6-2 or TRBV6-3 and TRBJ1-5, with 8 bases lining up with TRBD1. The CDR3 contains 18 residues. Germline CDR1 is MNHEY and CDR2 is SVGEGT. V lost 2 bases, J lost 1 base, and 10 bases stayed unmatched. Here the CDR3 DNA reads TGTGCCAGCAGTTACCCAACAACCGGACAGGGCAGCAATCAGCCCCAGCATTTT. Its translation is CASSYPTTGQGSNQPQHF.

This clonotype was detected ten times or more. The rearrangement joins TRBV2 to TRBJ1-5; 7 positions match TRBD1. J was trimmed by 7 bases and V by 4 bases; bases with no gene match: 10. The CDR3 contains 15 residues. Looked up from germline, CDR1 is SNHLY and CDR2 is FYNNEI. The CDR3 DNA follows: TGTGCCAGCAGTGCTATAGGAGGGGGCAGCCAGCCCCAGCATTTT. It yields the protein CASSAIGGGSQPQHF.

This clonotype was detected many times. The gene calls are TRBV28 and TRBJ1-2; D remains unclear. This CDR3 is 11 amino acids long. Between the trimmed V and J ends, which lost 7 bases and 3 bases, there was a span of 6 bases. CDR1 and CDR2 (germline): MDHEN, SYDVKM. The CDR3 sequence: CASNGHYGYTF. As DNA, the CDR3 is TGTGCCAGCAACGGACACTATGGCTACACCTTC.

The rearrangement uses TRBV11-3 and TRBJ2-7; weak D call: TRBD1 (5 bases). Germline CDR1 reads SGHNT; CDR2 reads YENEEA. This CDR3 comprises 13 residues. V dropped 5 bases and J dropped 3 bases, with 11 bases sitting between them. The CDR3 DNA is TGTGCCAGCAGCCTTAGCAGGGTCTACGAGCAGTACGTC. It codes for CASSLSRVYEQYV.

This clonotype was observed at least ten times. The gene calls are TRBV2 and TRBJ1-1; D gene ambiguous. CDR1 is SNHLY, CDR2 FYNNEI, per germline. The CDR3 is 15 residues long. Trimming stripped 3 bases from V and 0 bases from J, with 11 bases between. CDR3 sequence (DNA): TGTGCCAGCAGTGAGATGGGCGGGCTGAACACTGAAGCTTTCTTT. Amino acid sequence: CASSEMGGLNTEAFF.

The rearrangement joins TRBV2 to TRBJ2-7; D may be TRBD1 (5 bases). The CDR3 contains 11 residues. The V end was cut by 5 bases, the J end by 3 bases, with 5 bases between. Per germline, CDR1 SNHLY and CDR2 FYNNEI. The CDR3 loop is CASSTGYEQYF. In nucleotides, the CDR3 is TGTGCCAGCAGTACAGGCTACGAGCAGTACTTC. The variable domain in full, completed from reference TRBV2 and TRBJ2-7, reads EPEVTQTPSHQVTQMGQEVILRCVPISNHLYFYWYRQILGQKVEFLVSFYNNEISEKSEIFDDQFSVERPDGSNFTLKIRSTKLEDSAMYFCASSTGYEQYFGPGTRLTVT.

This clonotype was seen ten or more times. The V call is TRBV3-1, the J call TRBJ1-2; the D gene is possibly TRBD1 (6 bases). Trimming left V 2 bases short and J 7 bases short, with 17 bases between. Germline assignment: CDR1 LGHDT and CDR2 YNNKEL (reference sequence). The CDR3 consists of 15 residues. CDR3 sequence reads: CASSQSGAHAGGYTF. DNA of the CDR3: TGTGCCAGCAGCCAATCAGGGGCCCACGCGGGTGGCTACACCTTC.